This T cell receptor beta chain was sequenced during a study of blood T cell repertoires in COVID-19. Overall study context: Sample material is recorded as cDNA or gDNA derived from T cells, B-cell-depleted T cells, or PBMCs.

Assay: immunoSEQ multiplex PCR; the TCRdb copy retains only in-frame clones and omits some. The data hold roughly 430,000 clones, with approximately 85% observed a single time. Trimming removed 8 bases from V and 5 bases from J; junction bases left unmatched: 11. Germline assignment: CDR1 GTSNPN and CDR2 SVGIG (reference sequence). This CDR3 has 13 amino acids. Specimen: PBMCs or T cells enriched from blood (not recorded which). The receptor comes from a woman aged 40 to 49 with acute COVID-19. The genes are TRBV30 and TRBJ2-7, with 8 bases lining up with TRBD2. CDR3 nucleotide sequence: TGTGCCCAATCTCGGGGGGGCATCGACGAGCAGTACTTC. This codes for CAQSRGGIDEQYF.